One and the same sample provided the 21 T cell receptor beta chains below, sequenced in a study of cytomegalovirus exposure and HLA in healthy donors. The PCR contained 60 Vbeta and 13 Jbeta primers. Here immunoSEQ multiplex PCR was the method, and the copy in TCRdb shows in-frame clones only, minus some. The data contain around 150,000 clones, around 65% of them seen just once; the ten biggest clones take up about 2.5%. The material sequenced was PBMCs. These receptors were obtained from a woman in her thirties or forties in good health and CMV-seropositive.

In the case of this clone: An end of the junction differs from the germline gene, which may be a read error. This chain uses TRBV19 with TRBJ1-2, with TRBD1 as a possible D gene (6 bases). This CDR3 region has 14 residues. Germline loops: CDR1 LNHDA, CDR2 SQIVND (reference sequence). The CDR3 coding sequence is TGTGCCAGTAGTATTGGACAGAAAAACTATGGCTACCCCTTC. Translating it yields CASSIGQKNYGYPF.

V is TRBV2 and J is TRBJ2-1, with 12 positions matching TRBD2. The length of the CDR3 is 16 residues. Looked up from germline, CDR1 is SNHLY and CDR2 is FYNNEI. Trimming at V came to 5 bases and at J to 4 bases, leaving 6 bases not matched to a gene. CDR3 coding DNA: TGTGCCAGCAGTCCCCGGACTAGCGGGACTTACAATGAGCAGTTCTTC. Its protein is CASSPRTSGTYNEQFF.

The CDR3 region is CASSDRGNYGYTF. DNA for the CDR3: TGTGCCAGTAGTGACAGGGGTAACTATGGCTACACCTTC. This chain connects TRBV19 to TRBJ1-2; the match to TRBD1 covers 8 bases. Germline CDR1 LNHDA, CDR2 SQIVND (reference sequence). J gave up 1 base and V 5 bases, and 0 bases lay outside the gene matches. The CDR3 runs 13 residues.

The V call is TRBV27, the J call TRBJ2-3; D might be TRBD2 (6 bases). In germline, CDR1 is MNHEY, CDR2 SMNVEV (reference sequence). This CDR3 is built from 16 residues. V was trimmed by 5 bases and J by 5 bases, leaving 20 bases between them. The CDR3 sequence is CASSTQAGPNEDTQYF. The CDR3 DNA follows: TGTGCCAGCAGTACCCAAGCGGGTCCTAATGAAGATACGCAGTATTTT.

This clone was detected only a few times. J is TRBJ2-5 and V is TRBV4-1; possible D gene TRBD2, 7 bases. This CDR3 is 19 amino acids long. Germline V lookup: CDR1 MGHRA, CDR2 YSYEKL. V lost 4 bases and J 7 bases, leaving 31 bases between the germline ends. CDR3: CASSPAAGEGGYRSGTQYF. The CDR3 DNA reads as TGCGCCAGCAGCCCCGCCGCAGGGGAGGGGGGGTATAGGTCGGGGACCCAGTACTTC.

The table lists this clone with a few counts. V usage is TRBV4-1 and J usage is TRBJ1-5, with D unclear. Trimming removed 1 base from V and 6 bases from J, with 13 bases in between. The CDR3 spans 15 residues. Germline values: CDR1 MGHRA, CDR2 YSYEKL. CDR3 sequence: CASSQGRLSGQPQHF. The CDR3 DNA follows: TGCGCCAGCAGCCAAGGCCGACTGAGCGGTCAGCCCCAGCATTTT.

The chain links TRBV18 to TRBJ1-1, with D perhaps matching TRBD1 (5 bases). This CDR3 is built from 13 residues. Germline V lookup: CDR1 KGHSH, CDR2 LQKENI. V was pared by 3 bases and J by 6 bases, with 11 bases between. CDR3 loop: CASSPRVSPEAFF. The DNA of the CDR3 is TGTGCCAGCTCACCCAGGGTATCCCCTGAAGCTTTCTTT.

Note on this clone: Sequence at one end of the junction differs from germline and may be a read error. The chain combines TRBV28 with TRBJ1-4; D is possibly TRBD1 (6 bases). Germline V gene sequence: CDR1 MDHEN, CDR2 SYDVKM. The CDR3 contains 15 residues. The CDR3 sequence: CASSLEQGTSEKLFF. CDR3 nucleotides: TGTGCCAGCAGTTTAGAACAGGGAACTAGTGAAAAACTGTTTTTT.

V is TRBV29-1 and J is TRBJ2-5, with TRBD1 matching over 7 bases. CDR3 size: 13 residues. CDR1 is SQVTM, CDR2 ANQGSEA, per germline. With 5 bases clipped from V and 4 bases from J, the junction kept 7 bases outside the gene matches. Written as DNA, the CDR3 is TGCAGCGTTTTGGGATCAGGGGGAGAGACCCAGTACTTC. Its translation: CSVLGSGGETQYF.

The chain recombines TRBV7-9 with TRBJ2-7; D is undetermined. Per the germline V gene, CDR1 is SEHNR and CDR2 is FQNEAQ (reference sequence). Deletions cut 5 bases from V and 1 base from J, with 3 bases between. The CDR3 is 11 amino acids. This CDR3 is CASSLSYEQYF. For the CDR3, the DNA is TGTGCCAGCAGCCTATCCTACGAGCAGTACTTC.

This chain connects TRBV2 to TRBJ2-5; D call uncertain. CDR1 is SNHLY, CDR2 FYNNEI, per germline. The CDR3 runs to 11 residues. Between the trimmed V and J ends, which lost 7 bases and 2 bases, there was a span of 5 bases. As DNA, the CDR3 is TGTGCCAGCAACCTACAAGAGACCCAGTACTTC. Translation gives CASNLQETQYF.

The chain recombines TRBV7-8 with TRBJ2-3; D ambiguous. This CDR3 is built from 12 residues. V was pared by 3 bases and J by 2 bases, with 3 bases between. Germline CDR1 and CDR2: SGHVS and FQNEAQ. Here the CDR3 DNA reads TGTGCCAGCAGCTTGTACACAGATACGCAGTATTTT. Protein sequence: CASSLYTDTQYF.

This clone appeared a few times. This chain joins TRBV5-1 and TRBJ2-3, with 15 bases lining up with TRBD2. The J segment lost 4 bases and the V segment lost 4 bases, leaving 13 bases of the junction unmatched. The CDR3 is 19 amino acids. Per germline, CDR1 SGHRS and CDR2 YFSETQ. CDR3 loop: CASSPVRTSGRDFADTQYF. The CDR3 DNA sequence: TGCGCCAGCAGCCCGGTTCGGACTAGCGGGAGGGATTTCGCAGATACGCAGTATTTT.

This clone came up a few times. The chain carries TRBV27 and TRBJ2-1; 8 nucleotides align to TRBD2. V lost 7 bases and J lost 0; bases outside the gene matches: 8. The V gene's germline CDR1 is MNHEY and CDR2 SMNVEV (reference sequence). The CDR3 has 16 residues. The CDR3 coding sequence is TGTGCCAGCACGTATTTGGCGGGGGGCTCCTACAATGAGCAGTTCTTC. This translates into CASTYLAGGSYNEQFF.

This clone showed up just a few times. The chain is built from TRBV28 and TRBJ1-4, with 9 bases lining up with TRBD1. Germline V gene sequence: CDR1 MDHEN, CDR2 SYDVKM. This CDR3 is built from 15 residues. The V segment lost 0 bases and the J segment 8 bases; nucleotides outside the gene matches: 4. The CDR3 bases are TGTGCCAGCAGTTTATGGACAGGGGGAGGAGAAAAACTGTTTTTT. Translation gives CASSLWTGGGEKLFF.

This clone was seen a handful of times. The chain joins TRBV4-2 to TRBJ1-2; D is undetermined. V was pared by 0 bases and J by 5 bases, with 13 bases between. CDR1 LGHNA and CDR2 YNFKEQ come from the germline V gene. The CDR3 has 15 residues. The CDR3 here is CASSQDGPAGYGYTF. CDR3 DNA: TGTGCCAGCAGCCAAGATGGGCCTGCCGGTTATGGCTACACCTTC.

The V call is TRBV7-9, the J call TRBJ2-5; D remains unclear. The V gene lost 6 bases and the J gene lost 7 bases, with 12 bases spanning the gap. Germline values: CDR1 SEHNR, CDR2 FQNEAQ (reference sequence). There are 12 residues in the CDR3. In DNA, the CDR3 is TGTGCCAGCAGTAGCATCTTAACGACCCAGTACTTC. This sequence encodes CASSSILTTQYF.

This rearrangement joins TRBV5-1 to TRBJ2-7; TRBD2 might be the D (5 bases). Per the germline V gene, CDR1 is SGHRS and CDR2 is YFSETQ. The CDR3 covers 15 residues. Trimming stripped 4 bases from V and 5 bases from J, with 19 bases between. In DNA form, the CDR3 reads TGCGCCAGCAGCCAACCGGAGGCGAGTGGTGACGAGCAGTACTTC. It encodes CASSQPEASGDEQYF.

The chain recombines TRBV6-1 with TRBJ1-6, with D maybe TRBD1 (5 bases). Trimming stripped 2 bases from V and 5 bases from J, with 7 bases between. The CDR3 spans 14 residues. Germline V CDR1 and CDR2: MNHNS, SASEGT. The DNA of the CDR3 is TGTGCCAGCAGTGAACAGGGTGATAATTCACCCCTCCACTTT. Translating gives CASSEQGDNSPLHF.

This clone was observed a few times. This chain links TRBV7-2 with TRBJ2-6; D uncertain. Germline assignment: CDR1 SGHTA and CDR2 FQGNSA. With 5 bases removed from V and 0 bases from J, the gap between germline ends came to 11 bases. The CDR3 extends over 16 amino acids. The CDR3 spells CASSSATGSGANVLTF. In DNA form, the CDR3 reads TGTGCCAGCAGCAGCGCTACGGGCTCTGGGGCCAACGTCCTGACTTTC.

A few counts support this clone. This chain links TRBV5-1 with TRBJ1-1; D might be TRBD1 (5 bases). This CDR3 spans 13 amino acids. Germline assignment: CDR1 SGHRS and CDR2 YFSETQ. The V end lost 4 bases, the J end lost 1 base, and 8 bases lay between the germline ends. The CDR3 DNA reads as TGCGCCAGCAGCGTTCAGGGGAACACTGAAGCTTTCTTT. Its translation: CASSVQGNTEAFF.